Following are 9 T cell receptor beta chains from one sample sequenced in a study of cytomegalovirus exposure and HLA in healthy donors. The PCR made use of 60 Vbeta and 13 Jbeta primers. Using immunoSEQ multiplex PCR, the repertoire was profiled, and TCRdb retains in-frame clones only, with some absent. The sample includes roughly 100,000 clones, roughly 79% seen only once; the top ten take roughly 4%. The material sequenced was PBMCs. The source of these receptors is a man aged 45-65 years in good health and CMV-seropositive.

This chain uses TRBV6-1 with TRBJ2-7, with D unresolved. This CDR3 contains 15 residues. Trimming took off 1 base at V and 2 bases at J, with 12 bases between the two ends. Germline V gene sequence: CDR1 MNHNS, CDR2 SASEGT. CDR3 sequence reads: CASSEGASPAYEQYF. The CDR3 bases are TGTGCCAGCAGTGAAGGGGCATCTCCAGCCTACGAGCAGTACTTC.

The CDR3 loop is CASSFSGKDEQFF. The CDR3 DNA follows: TGTGCCAGCAGCTTTAGCGGGAAGGATGAGCAGTTCTTC. This rearrangement joins TRBV11-3 to TRBJ2-1, with TRBD2 matching over 8 bases. V dropped 3 bases and J dropped 8; count of bases not matched to a gene: 3. The CDR3 runs 13 residues. CDR1 and CDR2 (germline): SGHNT, YENEEA.

The chain links TRBV6-6 to TRBJ2-2, with a weak D call TRBD1 (5 bases). The CDR3 consists of 12 residues. Trimming left V 8 bases short and J 8 bases short, with 12 bases between. Germline loops: CDR1 MNHNY, CDR2 SVGAGI (reference sequence). This CDR3 is CASFAPGGELFF. The CDR3 DNA reads as TGTGCCAGCTTCGCGCCAGGGGGGGAGCTGTTTTTT.

This chain connects TRBV27 to TRBJ1-2; 9 bases are shared with TRBD1. This CDR3 region has 13 residues. V trimming: 10 bases; J trimming: 6 bases; junction bases outside the gene matches: 9. The germline V gene encodes CDR1 MNHEY and CDR2 SMNVEV (reference sequence). The CDR3 is CATANRGLDGYTF. DNA for the CDR3: TGTGCCACCGCGAACAGGGGGCTCGATGGCTACACCTTC.

This clone was observed many times. The rearrangement links TRBV6-4 to TRBJ2-1; TRBD2 matches at 11 bases. The CDR3 runs to 15 residues. Losses at the gene ends were 4 bases for V and 8 bases for J; bases not matched to a gene: 7. Germline lookup yields CDR1 MRHNA and CDR2 SNTAGT. The CDR3 DNA reads TGTGCCAGCAGTGGGGATAGCGGGAGGGCCGATGAGCAGTTCTTC. Translated: CASSGDSGRADEQFF.

The chain uses TRBV18 and TRBJ1-3, with D uncertain. CDR1 and CDR2 (germline): KGHSH, LQKENI. V was shortened by 3 bases and J by 0 bases, with 9 bases between the two germline ends. This CDR3 has 15 amino acids. In nucleotides, the CDR3 is TGTGCCAGCTCACCTCAAGCGGACTCTGGAAACACCATATATTTT. It specifies CASSPQADSGNTIYF.

The sample holds a few counts of this clone. The rearrangement joins TRBV27 to TRBJ2-7; 8 nucleotides line up with TRBD2. With 6 bases clipped from V and 2 bases from J, the junction kept 6 bases outside the gene matches. The CDR3 consists of 14 residues. Germline V lookup: CDR1 MNHEY, CDR2 SMNVEV (reference sequence). The CDR3 sequence is CASRIAGPPYEQYF. CDR3 coding DNA: TGTGCCAGCAGGATAGCGGGACCTCCCTACGAGCAGTACTTC.

This sequence joins TRBV27 and TRBJ2-3; 9 bases match TRBD2. Germline V gives CDR1 MNHEY, CDR2 SMNVEV (reference sequence). Unmatched junction bases numbered 7, after V lost 11 bases and J lost 1 base. The CDR3 is 14 residues long. Written as DNA, the CDR3 is TGTGCCTGTAGCGGGAGATGGGGCACAGATACGCAGTATTTT. It is translated as CACSGRWGTDTQYF.

This clone was seen more than once but under ten times. In DNA, the CDR3 is TGTGCCAGCAGCGCTAGACTAGTTGAAAATGAGCAGTTCTTC. Amino acids: CASSARLVENEQFF. This rearrangement joins TRBV9 to TRBJ2-1; possibly TRBD2 for D (6 bases). From germline, CDR1 is SGDLS and CDR2 YYNGEE. The CDR3 has 14 amino acids. The V end lost 3 bases, the J end lost 7 bases, and 14 bases lay between the germline ends.